The 9 T cell receptor beta chains listed next were all sequenced from one sample in a study of blood T cell repertoires in COVID-19. Method: immunoSEQ multiplex PCR; TCRdb's copy keeps in-frame clones and lacks some. The sample contains some 250,000 clones, about 90% of which appear only once. Sequences were obtained from PBMCs or T cells enriched from blood (not recorded which). The receptors derive from a human donor in a cohort exposed to, infected with or recovered from COVID-19 (not recorded which). The donor label of this sample is uncertain.

This chain connects TRBV28 to TRBJ2-5; 9 bases are shared with TRBD1. This CDR3 has 17 amino acids. The germline V gene encodes CDR1 MDHEN and CDR2 SYDVKM. With 5 bases clipped from V and 3 bases from J, the junction kept 13 bases outside the gene matches. The CDR3 region is CASSPNRGRGGKETQYF. The CDR3 DNA sequence: TGTGCCAGCAGTCCCAACAGGGGGCGTGGGGGTAAAGAGACCCAGTACTTC. Full variable domain (missing parts from reference TRBV28 and TRBJ2-5): DVKVTQSSRYLVKRTGEKVFLECVQDMDHENMFWYRQDPGLGLRLIYFSYDVKMKEKGDIPEGYSVSREKKERFSLILESASTNQTSMYLCASSPNRGRGGKETQYFGPGTRLLVL.

This clone was recorded only once. The chain combines TRBV6-5 with TRBJ1-2, with D uncertain. The CDR3 is 14 amino acids. The V gene's germline CDR1 is MNHEY and CDR2 SVGAGI. Between the trimmed V and J ends, which lost 5 bases and 0 bases, there was a span of 10 bases. CDR3 in DNA: TGTGCCAGCAGTCTCCACAGTTCTAACTATGGCTACACCTTC. Its protein is CASSLHSSNYGYTF.

Of note for this clone: The junction departs from germline at one end; a sequencing error may be responsible. The identical CDR3 is also encoded by other nucleotide sequences in the sample. The chain uses TRBV11-2 and TRBJ1-3, with D perhaps matching TRBD1 (5 bases). This CDR3 comprises 14 residues. In germline, CDR1 is SGHAT, CDR2 FQNNGV. The CDR3 nucleotides read TGTGCTAGCAGGTCACTGGCAGGGGGAAACACCATATATTTT. As protein: CASRSLAGGNTIYF.

The chain couples TRBV10-3 to TRBJ1-2; D is unclear. Germline loops: CDR1 ENHRY, CDR2 SYGVKD. The CDR3 runs 11 residues. Trimming left V 10 bases short and J 2 bases short, with 8 bases between. The CDR3 spells CATGENYGYTF. For the CDR3, the DNA is TGTGCCACCGGGGAGAACTATGGCTACACCTTC.

As for this clone: This sample also contains other DNA sequences that code for the same CDR3. V is TRBV7-2 and J is TRBJ1-6; D unclear. Germline V lookup: CDR1 SGHTA, CDR2 FQGNSA. V lost 3 bases to trimming and J lost 7 bases, with 4 bases between them. The CDR3 length is 12 residues. CDR3 sequence (DNA): TGTGCCAGCAGCTTCCTCAATTCACCCCTCCACTTT. This gives the protein CASSFLNSPLHF.

With respect to this clone: Other DNA sequences within the sample encode an identical CDR3. The chain has TRBV5-1 and TRBJ1-1; 8 bases match TRBD1. Germline trimming cut 4 bases from V and 7 bases from J; bases unmatched to any gene: 3. The germline CDR1 and CDR2 sequences are SGHRS and YFSETQ. This CDR3 is built from 12 residues. CDR3 DNA sequence: TGCGCCAGCAGCCTAGGGACAGGTGAAGCTTTCTTT. Translated, it gives CASSLGTGEAFF.

The rearrangement joins TRBV18 to TRBJ2-1; weak D call: TRBD2 (5 bases). The CDR3 length is 13 residues. Between the trimmed V and J ends, which lost 3 bases and 7 bases, there was a span of 10 bases. CDR1 and CDR2 from the germline V gene are KGHSH and LQKENI. The CDR3 region has the DNA TGTGCCAGCTCACCCGGAACGGGGAATGAGCAGTTCTTC. Residues: CASSPGTGNEQFF.

This clone is a singleton in its sample. The V gene is TRBV6-5, the J gene TRBJ2-5; D gene unclear. V was trimmed by 2 bases and J by 2 bases, leaving 9 bases between them. The CDR3 is made up of 14 amino acids. CDR1 is MNHEY and CDR2 is SVGAGI in the germline V gene. The CDR3 spells CASSYPAGQETQYF. For the CDR3, the DNA is TGTGCCAGCAGTTACCCTGCAGGACAAGAGACCCAGTACTTC.

The rearrangement links TRBV7-9 to TRBJ2-7, with D possibly being TRBD2 (5 bases). The V gene's germline CDR1 is SEHNR and CDR2 FQNEAQ (reference sequence). CDR3 length: 14 amino acids. Trimming removed 4 bases from V and 1 base from J, with 11 bases in between. The CDR3 region is CASSSALVSYEQYF. DNA for the CDR3: TGTGCCAGCAGCTCCGCACTAGTATCCTACGAGCAGTACTTC.